Below, one TCR beta chain is given with its context. The data were taken from a study of blood T cell repertoires in COVID-19. The wider study: Sample material is recorded as cDNA or gDNA derived from T cells, B-cell-depleted T cells, or PBMCs.

The CDR3 spans 15 residues. CDR1 and CDR2 from the germline V gene are ENHRY and SYGVKD. V lost 6 bases to trimming and J lost 0 bases, with 12 bases between them. Study processing details: Estimation of nucleated cell counts relied on the amplification of reference gene primers. The repertoire was sequenced with immunoSEQ multiplex PCR; TCRdb's copy has only in-frame clones and lacks some. V and J calls and clone size come straight from that table; D and trimming were deduced from the DNA. The table has 170,000 or so clones, roughly 90% seen once. The specimen was peripheral blood. This TCR came from a man aged 50-60 years with acute or convalescent COVID-19. The gene calls are TRBV10-3 and TRBJ1-5; TRBD1 is a possible D gene (6 bases). CDR3 region: CAIRDGTSSNQPQHF. The CDR3 nucleotides read TGTGCCATCAGAGATGGGACAAGTAGCAATCAGCCCCAGCATTTT.